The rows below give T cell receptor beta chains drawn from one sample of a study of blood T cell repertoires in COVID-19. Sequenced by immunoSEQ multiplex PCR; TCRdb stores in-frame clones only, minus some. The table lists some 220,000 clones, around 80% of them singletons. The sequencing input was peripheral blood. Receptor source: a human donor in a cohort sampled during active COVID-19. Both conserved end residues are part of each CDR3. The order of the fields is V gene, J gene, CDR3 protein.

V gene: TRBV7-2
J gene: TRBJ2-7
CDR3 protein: CASSLQAYEQYF

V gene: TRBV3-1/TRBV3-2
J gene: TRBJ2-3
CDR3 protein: CASSQWEGTDTQYF

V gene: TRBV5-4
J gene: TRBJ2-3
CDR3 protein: CASSPGVDTDTQYF

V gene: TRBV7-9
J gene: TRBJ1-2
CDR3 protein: CASDKVSADGYTF

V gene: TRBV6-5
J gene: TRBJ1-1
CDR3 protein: CASSDSGGAWTEAFF

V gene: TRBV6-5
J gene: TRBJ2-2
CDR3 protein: CASSSPGGPGTGELFF

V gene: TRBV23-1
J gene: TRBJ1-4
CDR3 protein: CASSQSLAGHREKLFF

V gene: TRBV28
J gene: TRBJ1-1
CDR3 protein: CASSSGTGPISNTEAFF

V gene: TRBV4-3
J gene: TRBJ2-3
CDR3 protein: CASSQDWASGGGTQYF

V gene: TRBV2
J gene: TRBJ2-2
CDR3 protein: CASSERGREHTGELFF

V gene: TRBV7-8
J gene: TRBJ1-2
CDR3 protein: CASSSGGRNANYGYTF

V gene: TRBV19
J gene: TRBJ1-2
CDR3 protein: CASSIQGVLINGYTF

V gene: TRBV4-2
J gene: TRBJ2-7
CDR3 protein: CASSQGTGGGGDEQYF

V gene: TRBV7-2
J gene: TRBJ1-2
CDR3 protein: CASSRDRVFYGYTF

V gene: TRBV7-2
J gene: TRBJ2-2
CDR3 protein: CASSLPANTGELFF

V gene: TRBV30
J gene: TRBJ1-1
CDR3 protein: CAWSVDRRLMNTEAFF

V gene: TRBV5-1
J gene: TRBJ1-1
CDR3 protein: CASSADGGTEAFF

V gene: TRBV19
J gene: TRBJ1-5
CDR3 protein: CASSFQGAGQPQHF

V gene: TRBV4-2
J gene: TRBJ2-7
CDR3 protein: CASSRAGLVLNEQYF

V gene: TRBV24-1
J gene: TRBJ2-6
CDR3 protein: CATSDFKRSSGANVLTF

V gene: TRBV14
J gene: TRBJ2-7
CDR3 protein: CASSPLRTRHELNF

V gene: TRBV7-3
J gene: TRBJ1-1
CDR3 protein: CASSRWTGGADAFF

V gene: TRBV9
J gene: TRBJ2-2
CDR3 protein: CASSVQPGTGELFF

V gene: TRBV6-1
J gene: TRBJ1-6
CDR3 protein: CASSDRQAIISPLHF

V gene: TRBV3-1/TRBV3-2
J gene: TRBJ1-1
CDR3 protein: CASSQSTRGRVTEAFF

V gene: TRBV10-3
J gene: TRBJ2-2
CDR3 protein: CAISERGIHTGELFF

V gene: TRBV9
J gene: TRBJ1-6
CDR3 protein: CASSGQAYGSSPLHF

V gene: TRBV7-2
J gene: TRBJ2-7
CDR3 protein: CASSLTSAAYEQYF

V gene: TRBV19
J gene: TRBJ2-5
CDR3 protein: CASSIAAASGQETQYF

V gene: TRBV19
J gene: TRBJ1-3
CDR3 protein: CASSSGLGNTIYF

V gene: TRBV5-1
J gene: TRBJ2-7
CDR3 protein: CASSSIPTGPYEQYF

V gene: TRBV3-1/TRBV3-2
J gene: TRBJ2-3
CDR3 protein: CASMAGPVNTQYF

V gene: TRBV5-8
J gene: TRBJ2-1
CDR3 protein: CASSFTGVYNEQFF

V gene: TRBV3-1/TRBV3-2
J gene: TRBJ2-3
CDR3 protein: CATTNGVATQYF

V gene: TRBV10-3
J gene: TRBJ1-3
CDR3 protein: CAISRGTGNTIYF

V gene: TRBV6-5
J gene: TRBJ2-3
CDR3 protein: CATRLAYPTDTQYF

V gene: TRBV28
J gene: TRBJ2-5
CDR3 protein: CASTIGLAGVGEETQYF

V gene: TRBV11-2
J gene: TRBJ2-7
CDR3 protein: CASSLAPIRTGSAYEQYF

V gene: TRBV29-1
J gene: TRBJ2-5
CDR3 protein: CSVTGTSGRLVETQYF

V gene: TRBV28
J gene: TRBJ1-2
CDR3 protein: CASSSIVRPEYGYTF

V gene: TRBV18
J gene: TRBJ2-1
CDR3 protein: CASSPGLAHNEQFF

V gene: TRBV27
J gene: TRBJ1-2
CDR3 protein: CASRRTPGQGIYGYTF

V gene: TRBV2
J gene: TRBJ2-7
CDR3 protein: CASGETGSYEQYF

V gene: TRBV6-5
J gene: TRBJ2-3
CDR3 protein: CASRDRGTSTDTQYF

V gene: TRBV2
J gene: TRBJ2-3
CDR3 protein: CASTDSWETQYF

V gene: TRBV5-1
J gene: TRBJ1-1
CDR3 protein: CASSSGTGGFTEAFF